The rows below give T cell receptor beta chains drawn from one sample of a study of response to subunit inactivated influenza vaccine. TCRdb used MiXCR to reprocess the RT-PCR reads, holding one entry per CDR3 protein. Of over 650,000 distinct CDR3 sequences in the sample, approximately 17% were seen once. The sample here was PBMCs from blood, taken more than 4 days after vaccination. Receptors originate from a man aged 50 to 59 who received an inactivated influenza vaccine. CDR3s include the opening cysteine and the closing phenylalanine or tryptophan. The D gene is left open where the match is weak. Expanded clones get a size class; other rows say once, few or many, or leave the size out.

CDR3: CSATQGWSNEKLFF
DNA: TGCAGTGCAACGCAGGGCTGGTCTAATGAAAAACTGTTTTTT
J: TRBJ1-4
D: .
size: many
V: TRBV20-1

CDR3: CATSRVEQVNTEAFF
DNA: TGTGCCACCAGCAGAGTAGAACAGGTCAACACTGAAGCTTTCTTT
J: TRBJ1-1
D: .
size: .
V: TRBV15

CDR3: CASAGRSSYNEQFF
DNA: TGTGCCAGCGCTGGGCGTAGCTCCTACAATGAGCAGTTCTTC
J: TRBJ2-1
D: .
size: .
V: TRBV5-6

CDR3: CSARNGIYEQYF
DNA: TGCAGTGCTAGGAACGGAATTTACGAGCAGTACTTC
J: TRBJ2-7
D: .
size: many
V: TRBV20-1

CDR3: CASDPGQTNSPLHF
DNA: TGTGCCAGCGACCCGGGACAGACTAATTCACCCCTCCACTTT
J: TRBJ1-6
D: TRBD1
size: few
V: TRBV6-1

CDR3: CASTVTGTPPNYGYTF
DNA: TGTGCCAGCACCGTTACAGGGACTCCCCCTAACTATGGCTACACCTTC
J: TRBJ1-2
D: .
size: many
V: TRBV12-3/TRBV12-4

CDR3: CASSHRVPGNTIYF
DNA: TGTGCCAGCAGCCACAGGGTCCCTGGAAACACCATATATTTT
J: TRBJ1-3
D: .
size: .
V: TRBV7-8

CDR3: CASSLAWGRRADTQYF
DNA: TGTGCCAGCAGTTTAGCCTGGGGCAGGCGAGCAGATACGCAGTATTTT
J: TRBJ2-3
D: .
size: .
V: TRBV28

CDR3: CSVVVISQYF
DNA: TGCAGCGTTGTTGTTATTTCGCAGTATTTT
J: TRBJ2-3
D: .
size: few
V: TRBV29-1

CDR3: CATSGRGDRAHEQYF
DNA: TGTGCCACCAGTGGACGTGGGGACAGGGCCCACGAGCAGTACTTC
J: TRBJ2-7
D: TRBD1
size: few
V: TRBV24-1

CDR3: CSARDEAWNWGEQYF
DNA: TGCAGTGCTAGAGATGAGGCCTGGAACTGGGGGGAGCAGTACTTC
J: TRBJ2-7
D: .
size: few
V: TRBV20-1